Below are 27 T cell receptor beta chains sequenced from a single sample in a study of shared clonotypes between healthy human individuals. Assay: immunoSEQ multiplex PCR; the TCRdb copy retains only in-frame clones and omits some. The sample consists of about 1.1 million clones, 75% to 80% of them appearing once. Sequenced material: memory CD4+ T cells from PBMCs. Subset defined: CD45RA-negative fraction. These receptors all stem from a man between 18 and 29 years old in good health. Some clones in this sample may be carry-over from other donors' samples.

The V gene is TRBV5-5, the J gene TRBJ1-5; the D is unclear. Trimming shortened V by 2 bases and J by 9 bases, and 12 bases separated the two germline ends. This CDR3 contains 13 residues. In germline, CDR1 is SGHKS, CDR2 YYEKEE (reference sequence). CDR3 loop: CASSLSDGRPQHF. The CDR3 nucleotides are TGTGCCAGCAGCTTATCAGACGGTAGGCCCCAGCATTTT.

The table lists this clone with a few counts. This chain connects TRBV7-3 to TRBJ2-3, with TRBD2 identical over 12 bases. Germline CDR1 SGHTA, CDR2 FQGTGA. The ends lost 5 bases at V and 0 bases at J; junction bases unmatched: 3. This CDR3 spans 16 amino acids. CDR3 amino acids: CASSTGLAGSTDTQYF. The CDR3 DNA sequence: TGTGCCAGCAGCACCGGACTAGCGGGGAGCACAGATACGCAGTATTTT.

In regard to this clone: A much larger clonotype is one base distant, so this may be a read error. Other nucleotide sequences from this sample produce the same CDR3. The J gene is TRBJ2-1, the V gene TRBV19, with 8 bases lining up with TRBD2. Germline V lookup: CDR1 LNHDA, CDR2 SQIVND (reference sequence). The CDR3 is made up of 17 amino acids. J lost 6 bases, V lost 4 bases, and 14 bases had no gene match. This CDR3 is CASSNLPGTRPTNEQFF. The CDR3 bases are TGTGCCAGTAGTAACCTGCCTGGGACTAGACCGACCAATGAGCAGTTCTTC.

This clone showed up just a few times. This chain connects TRBV2 to TRBJ1-5; possible D gene TRBD1, 5 bases. The germline gives CDR1 SNHLY, CDR2 FYNNEI. The CDR3 spans 13 residues. The V end lost 8 bases, the J end lost 0 bases, and 8 bases lay between the germline ends. CDR3 coding DNA: TGTGCCAGCCTAGGGGCTAGCAATCAGCCCCAGCATTTT. It yields the protein CASLGASNQPQHF.

Concerning this clone itself: Other nucleotide sequences in the sample specify the same CDR3. V usage is TRBV4-2 and J usage is TRBJ1-2; tentative D call: TRBD1 (6 bases). The V and J ends lost 1 base and 4 bases respectively, with 10 bases between them. The CDR3 extends over 14 amino acids. The germline V gene has CDR1 LGHNA and CDR2 YNFKEQ. The DNA for the CDR3 is TGTGCCAGCAGCCAAGGGGGACAAGCCTATGGCTACACCTTC. This codes for CASSQGGQAYGYTF.

This clone was found many times. V and J are TRBV5-1 and TRBJ2-2; D is uncertain. V lost 7 bases and J lost 2, with 6 bases in between. Germline CDR1 is SGHRS and CDR2 is YFSETQ. CDR3 length equals 12 residues. DNA for the CDR3: TGCGCCAGCCAACTTAACACCGGGGAGCTGTTTTTT. Translated, it gives CASQLNTGELFF. The variable domain in full, completed from reference TRBV5-1 and TRBJ2-2, reads KAGVTQTPRYLIKTRGQQVTLSCSPISGHRSVSWYQQTPGQGLQFLFEYFSETQRNKGNFPGRFSGRQFSNSRSEMNVSTLELGDSALYLCASQLNTGELFFGEGSRLTVL.

The chain has TRBV7-2 and TRBJ2-1; no firm D call. Between the trimmed V and J ends, which lost 2 bases and 2 bases, there was a span of 7 bases. The CDR3 is 14 amino acids. Germline V gene lookup returns CDR1 SGHTA and CDR2 FQGNSA. DNA for the CDR3: TGTGCCAGCAGCTTATCCGGCGCCTACAATGAGCAGTTCTTC. Translation: CASSLSGAYNEQFF.

The rearrangement joins TRBV5-1 to TRBJ2-7, with TRBD1 identical over 9 bases. CDR3 length equals 14 residues. After removal of 0 bases from V and 5 bases from J, the junction contained 3 bases not matched to a gene. CDR1 and CDR2 (germline): SGHRS, YFSETQ. The CDR3 here is CASSLAQGADEQYF. As DNA, the CDR3 is TGCGCCAGCAGCTTGGCACAGGGGGCCGACGAGCAGTACTTC.

The table lists this clone with a few counts. The chain joins TRBV2 to TRBJ1-2, with a tentative D call TRBD1 (6 bases). CDR1 SNHLY and CDR2 FYNNEI come from the germline V gene. Trimming removed 6 bases from V and 7 bases from J, with 9 bases in between. CDR3 length: 11 amino acids. Here the CDR3 DNA reads TGTGCCAGCAGGGTAGGGGGTGGCTACACCTTC. Protein product: CASRVGGGYTF.

The rearrangement joins TRBV6-1 to TRBJ1-5, with 8 bases aligning to TRBD1. Germline loops: CDR1 MNHNS, CDR2 SASEGT. The CDR3 consists of 13 residues. V lost 7 bases to trimming and J lost 4 bases; unmatched junction nucleotides: 3. The CDR3: CASNDRGNQPQHF. In DNA, the CDR3 is TGTGCCAGCAATGACAGGGGAAATCAGCCCCAGCATTTT.

The V call is TRBV28, the J call TRBJ2-5; 8 bases are a match to TRBD1. The germline gives CDR1 MDHEN, CDR2 SYDVKM. V lost 4 bases to trimming and J lost 6 bases; unmatched junction nucleotides: 7. CDR3 length: 14 amino acids. CDR3 coding DNA: TGTGCCAGCAGTTCCCGACAGGGGTCTCAGACCCAGTACTTC. Protein: CASSSRQGSQTQYF.

This chain joins TRBV6-1 and TRBJ2-5, with D hard to call. The V gene lost 5 bases and the J gene lost 0 bases, with 7 bases spanning the gap. Germline V lookup: CDR1 MNHNS, CDR2 SASEGT. The CDR3 totals 13 residues. The CDR3 reads CASSLVDQETQYF. Written as DNA, the CDR3 is TGTGCCAGCAGTCTGGTGGACCAAGAGACCCAGTACTTC.

Turning to this clone: Just one base apart from a much larger clone, this may be a read error. Other DNA sequences in the same sample also yield this CDR3. The rearrangement joins TRBV5-6 to TRBJ1-2; no clear D gene. The CDR3 totals 12 residues. CDR1 SGHDT and CDR2 YYEEEE come from the germline V gene. For the CDR3, the DNA is TGCGCCAGCAGCTTGGGCGGTCAGGGCTACACCTTC. Its translation: CASSLGGQGYTF.

The chain couples TRBV5-4 to TRBJ2-7, with a possible D match to TRBD2 (6 bases). Trimming stripped 0 bases from V and 2 bases from J, with 12 bases between. The CDR3 is 15 residues long. Germline V lookup: CDR1 SGHNT, CDR2 YYREEE (reference sequence). CDR3 loop: CASSLGRETPYEQYF. CDR3 DNA sequence: TGTGCCAGCAGCTTGGGGCGGGAAACCCCCTACGAGCAGTACTTC.

The count of this clone is one. This sequence joins TRBV9 and TRBJ2-3, with D perhaps TRBD2 (6 bases). V was trimmed by 0 bases and J by 4 bases, leaving 15 bases between them. This CDR3 has 16 residues. Germline CDR1 SGDLS, CDR2 YYNGEE. CDR3 DNA sequence: TGTGCCAGCAGCGTAGGTAATGGGGGAGGATCAGATACGCAGTATTTT. This sequence encodes CASSVGNGGGSDTQYF.

This clone was found a few times. Other DNA variants within this sample encode the same CDR3. V and J are TRBV28 and TRBJ2-7, with a weak D call TRBD1 (6 bases). This CDR3 has 13 residues. Deletions cut 3 bases from V and 7 bases from J, with 13 bases between. Germline lookup yields CDR1 MDHEN and CDR2 SYDVKM. In DNA, the CDR3 is TGTGCCAGCAGTTTGAGTGCCCAGGGGGAGCAGTACTTC. Its protein is CASSLSAQGEQYF.

This clone was recorded only once. This sequence joins TRBV5-1 and TRBJ2-7; tentative D call: TRBD1 (6 bases). CDR3 length: 14 amino acids. Trimming took 4 bases from V and 0 from J, leaving 11 bases between them. Per germline, CDR1 SGHRS and CDR2 YFSETQ. Here the CDR3 reads CASSVGQSSYEQYF. CDR3 sequence (DNA): TGCGCCAGCAGCGTAGGACAGAGCTCCTACGAGCAGTACTTC.

The chain recombines TRBV18 with TRBJ1-2; D remains ambiguous. This CDR3 spans 12 amino acids. The V and J ends lost 4 bases and 8 bases respectively, with 11 bases between them. CDR1 is KGHSH, CDR2 LQKENI, per germline. The CDR3 DNA follows: TGTGCCAGCTCACTCGGGGATCCCGGCTACACCTTC. Its protein is CASSLGDPGYTF. Full variable domain (remainder filled in from reference TRBV18 and TRBJ1-2): NAGVMQNPRHLVRRRGQEARLRCSPMKGHSHVYWYRQLPEEGLKFMVYLQKENIIDESGMPKERFSAEFPKEGPSILRIQQVVRGDSAAYFCASSLGDPGYTFGSGTRLTVV.

V is TRBV19 and J is TRBJ1-2; D might be TRBD1 (5 bases). CDR3 length: 15 amino acids. The V and J ends lost 2 bases and 8 bases respectively, with 18 bases between them. Looked up from germline, CDR1 is LNHDA and CDR2 is SQIVND (reference sequence). CDR3 DNA sequence: TGTGCCAGTAGTATACCGGGACTGCCCGTAGGGGGCTACACCTTC. Translated: CASSIPGLPVGGYTF.

V and J are TRBV18 and TRBJ2-3, with D possibly TRBD1 on 5 matching bases. The germline V and J ends were trimmed by 5 bases and 4 bases, with 13 bases remaining between them. This CDR3 is built from 14 residues. The germline V gene has CDR1 KGHSH and CDR2 LQKENI. The CDR3 DNA reads as TGTGCCAGCTCATCCACAGGATTTGCAGATACGCAGTATTTT. This gives the protein CASSSTGFADTQYF.

This chain connects TRBV28 to TRBJ1-1; a weak D match, TRBD1 (5 bases). From germline, CDR1 is MDHEN and CDR2 SYDVKM. Trimming shortened V by 6 bases and J by 4 bases, and 9 bases separated the two germline ends. CDR3 length: 12 amino acids. CDR3: CASRAGATEAFF. CDR3 nucleotide sequence: TGTGCCAGCAGGGCCGGGGCCACTGAAGCTTTCTTT. Full variable domain (missing parts from reference TRBV28 and TRBJ1-1): DVKVTQSSRYLVKRTGEKVFLECVQDMDHENMFWYRQDPGLGLRLIYFSYDVKMKEKGDIPEGYSVSREKKERFSLILESASTNQTSMYLCASRAGATEAFFGQGTRLTVV.

This clone was counted once. The chain couples TRBV6-5 to TRBJ1-2, with D perhaps matching TRBD1 (6 bases). Germline CDR1 and CDR2: MNHEY and SVGAGI. The CDR3 totals 14 residues. V was pared by 2 bases and J by 4 bases, with 11 bases between. The CDR3 region is CASSYGQSFYGYTF. The CDR3 DNA reads as TGTGCCAGCAGTTACGGACAGAGCTTCTATGGCTACACCTTC.

The chain couples TRBV5-6 to TRBJ2-2; 7 positions match TRBD2. This CDR3 region has 18 residues. Germline V gives CDR1 SGHDT, CDR2 YYEEEE. The V gene end was trimmed by 3 bases and the J gene end by 6 bases; junction bases not matched to a gene: 17. Here the CDR3 DNA reads TGTGCCAGCAGCTGGGGCGTCGGCGCGGGAGTATTGGCCGGGGAGCTGTTTTTT. Translated: CASSWGVGAGVLAGELFF.

This clone appeared once. This chain links TRBV10-3 with TRBJ2-7; 13 bases fit TRBD2. Germline V lookup: CDR1 ENHRY, CDR2 SYGVKD. V dropped 9 bases and J dropped 4; count of bases not matched to a gene: 6. The CDR3 covers 14 residues. CDR3 residues: CAIRTSGSVYEQYF. CDR3 DNA sequence: TGTGCCATTAGGACTAGCGGGAGTGTGTACGAGCAGTACTTC.

The chain carries TRBV7-9 and TRBJ2-4, with 7 bases lining up with TRBD1. The germline V gene encodes CDR1 SEHNR and CDR2 FQNEAQ (reference sequence). The CDR3 spans 16 residues. V shed 5 bases, J shed 0 bases, and the junction held 7 bases outside the gene matches. This CDR3 is CASSTGTAVAKNIQYF. The CDR3 nucleotides read TGTGCCAGCAGCACCGGGACAGCAGTAGCCAAAAACATTCAGTACTTC.

Turning to this clone: The same CDR3 arises from other DNA sequences in this sample as well. This rearrangement joins TRBV5-1 to TRBJ2-3; a weak D match, TRBD1 (5 bases). Trimming removed 0 bases from V and 3 bases from J, with 8 bases in between. The CDR3 extends over 14 amino acids. The V gene's germline CDR1 is SGHRS and CDR2 YFSETQ. CDR3 sequence reads: CASSLGDSTDTQYF. In DNA, the CDR3 is TGCGCCAGCAGCTTGGGCGACAGTACAGATACGCAGTATTTT.

About this clone itself: Other DNA sequences of this sample code for an identical CDR3. This chain connects TRBV28 to TRBJ1-5; unclear D gene. The V end lost 2 bases, the J end lost 1 base, and 3 bases lay between the germline ends. Germline values: CDR1 MDHEN, CDR2 SYDVKM. The CDR3 consists of 13 residues. The CDR3 region has the DNA TGTGCCAGCAGTTTAAGAAGCAATCAGCCCCAGCATTTT. It is translated as CASSLRSNQPQHF.